These 30 T cell receptor beta chains were all obtained from the same sample, sequenced in a study of a mutant IDH1 vaccine in newly diagnosed glioma listed by TCRdb under 2021. The time point tag for this specimen amounts to: baseline, week 1 (first vaccination visit). The treatment or condition label on this specimen signifies: pre-vaccination baseline after standard-of-care therapy. Library preparation employed the immunoSEQ multiplex PCR assay. TCRdb took over this immuneACCESS table, retaining in-frame rearrangements with V and J assigned. Such tables are incomplete; in checked studies, under half of the missing clones stem from an unresolved V gene, and the remainder is unexplained. The sample profile shows some 95,000 clones; just under 80% of them were found once. Roughly 7% of the sample belongs to the ten largest clones. The starting material was PBMCs, obtained from a glioma patient treated with radiotherapy, temozolomide or both. The source is a man aged 40-49 years with glioma.

The chain links TRBV5-5 to TRBJ1-5; 8 nucleotides match TRBD1. V lost 4 bases, J lost 2 bases, and 5 bases stayed unmatched. Germline CDR1 SGHKS, CDR2 YYEKEE (reference sequence). This CDR3 contains 15 residues. The CDR3 protein is CASSPQGAGNQPQHF. The DNA for the CDR3 is TGTGCCAGCAGCCCCCAGGGGGCGGGCAATCAGCCCCAGCATTTT.

The chain links TRBV6-5 to TRBJ1-6, with D unresolved. This CDR3 comprises 13 residues. Germline assignment: CDR1 MNHEY and CDR2 SVGAGI. V was trimmed by 6 bases and J by 6 bases, leaving 9 bases between them. DNA of the CDR3: TGTGCCAGCAGGACCGGGTCTAATTCACCCCTCCACTTT. Translating gives CASRTGSNSPLHF.

This clone was found a few times. This chain connects TRBV18 to TRBJ2-7; possibly TRBD1 for D (5 bases). Trimming cost V 6 bases and J 3 bases, with 12 bases left between them. From germline, CDR1 is KGHSH and CDR2 LQKENI. This CDR3 is 13 amino acids long. CDR3 coding DNA: TGTGCCAGCTCGGGGCTAAAAGGCTACGAGCAGTACTTC. Its protein product is CASSGLKGYEQYF.

The chain links TRBV5-1 to TRBJ2-7; TRBD1 matches at 7 bases. The ends lost 0 bases at V and 2 bases at J; junction bases unmatched: 5. CDR1 is SGHRS, CDR2 YFSETQ, per germline. This CDR3 region has 15 residues. CDR3: CASSLVGTVTYEQYF. The CDR3 nucleotides are TGCGCCAGCAGCTTGGTGGGGACAGTCACCTACGAGCAGTACTTC.

The rearrangement uses TRBV7-2 and TRBJ2-3; 9 positions match TRBD1. Germline CDR1 is SGHTA and CDR2 is FQGNSA. The CDR3 is 16 amino acids. With 5 bases clipped from V and 6 bases from J, the junction kept 12 bases outside the gene matches. CDR3 nucleotides: TGTGCCAGCAGCATAGTAGGGACAGGGTGGGTGGATACGCAGTATTTT. Its protein product is CASSIVGTGWVDTQYF.

V is TRBV6-5 and J is TRBJ2-2, with D perhaps given as TRBD1 or TRBD2 (5 bases each). Trimming took off 7 bases at V and 7 bases at J, with 16 bases between the two ends. There are 14 residues in the CDR3. Per the germline V gene, CDR1 is MNHEY and CDR2 is SVGAGI. CDR3 loop: CASTGRGRGGELFF. The CDR3 DNA reads as TGTGCCAGCACCGGACGGGGACGGGGCGGGGAGCTGTTTTTT.

The table lists this clone with a few counts. The CDR3 protein is CASTPRAGFGQPQHF. Here the CDR3 DNA reads TGTGCCAGCACCCCCCGGGCAGGGTTCGGTCAGCCCCAGCATTTT. The chain employs TRBV6-5 and TRBJ1-5; D possibly corresponds to TRBD1 (5 bases). CDR1 MNHEY and CDR2 SVGAGI come from the germline V gene. The V end lost 7 bases, the J end lost 6 bases, and 19 bases lay between the germline ends. CDR3 length: 15 amino acids.

The rearrangement joins TRBV15 to TRBJ2-7, with 13 bases that match TRBD2. The CDR3 consists of 14 residues. Trimming took 4 bases from V and 13 from J; bases not matched to a gene: 10. Germline CDR1 and CDR2: LNHNV and YYDKDF (reference sequence). In DNA form, the CDR3 reads TGTGCCACCAGCACGCGGACTAGCGGGAGCCCAGGTTACTTC. Translating it yields CATSTRTSGSPGYF.

DNA for the CDR3: TGTGCCAGCAGTCCGCTGCAGTATTACAATGAGCAGTTCTTC. Amino acid sequence: CASSPLQYYNEQFF. This chain joins TRBV27 and TRBJ2-1; D call uncertain. CDR1 and CDR2 from the germline V gene are MNHEY and SMNVEV (reference sequence). The CDR3 contains 14 residues. Trimming pared 5 bases from V and 4 bases from J, leaving 12 bases between.

The V gene is TRBV6-5, the J gene TRBJ2-5; maybe TRBD1 (5 bases). V was shortened by 9 bases and J by 2 bases, with 10 bases between the two germline ends. The germline gives CDR1 MNHEY, CDR2 SVGAGI. This CDR3 comprises 12 residues. In DNA, the CDR3 is TGTGCCAGAGGACACGGGCAAGAGACCCAGTACTTC. Its protein product is CARGHGQETQYF.

The chain is built from TRBV5-1 and TRBJ2-1, with D uncertain. The germline V gene encodes CDR1 SGHRS and CDR2 YFSETQ. CDR3 size: 15 residues. Trimming took 0 bases from V and 4 from J, leaving 11 bases between them. CDR3 sequence (DNA): TGCGCCAGCAGCTTGGCCGTGACAAGATACAATGAGCAGTTCTTC. Protein product: CASSLAVTRYNEQFF.

The gene calls are TRBV19 and TRBJ2-5, with TRBD2 as a possible D gene (6 bases). Germline lookup yields CDR1 LNHDA and CDR2 SQIVND (reference sequence). Between the trimmed V and J ends, which lost 3 bases and 4 bases, there was a span of 12 bases. The CDR3 runs 14 residues. This CDR3 reads CASSIFGGRETQYF. The DNA for the CDR3 is TGTGCCAGTAGTATTTTCGGGGGTCGAGAGACCCAGTACTTC. Full variable domain (remainder filled in from reference TRBV19 and TRBJ2-5): DGGITQSPKYLFRKEGQNVTLSCEQNLNHDAMYWYRQDPGQGLRLIYYSQIVNDFQKGDIAEGYSVSREKKESFPLTVTSAQKNPTAFYLCASSIFGGRETQYFGPGTRLLVL.

This rearrangement joins TRBV4-3 to TRBJ2-1; D is undetermined. CDR1 and CDR2 from the germline V gene are LGHNA and YSLEER. The V end was cut by 1 base, the J end by 5 bases, with 12 bases between. The CDR3 runs 15 residues. Here the CDR3 DNA reads TGCGCCAGCAGCCAAGCTCCGGGTTCCAACAATGAGCAGTTCTTC. The encoded protein is CASSQAPGSNNEQFF.

In this sample, this clone turned up once. The chain joins TRBV5-1 to TRBJ1-4, with D perhaps matching TRBD1 (6 bases). The CDR3 extends over 15 amino acids. Trimming removed 0 bases from V and 8 bases from J, with 14 bases in between. CDR1 is SGHRS, CDR2 YFSETQ, per germline. The chain's CDR3 is CASSLAPGGREKLFF. DNA of the CDR3: TGCGCCAGCAGCTTGGCCCCGGGGGGCCGAGAAAAACTGTTTTTT.

The chain combines TRBV5-1 with TRBJ1-1; D unresolved. Per germline, CDR1 SGHRS and CDR2 YFSETQ. The CDR3 extends over 14 amino acids. The V and J ends lost 4 bases and 7 bases respectively, with 17 bases between them. CDR3: CASSLLNQIGEAFF. CDR3 bases: TGCGCCAGCAGCCTGTTAAACCAGATAGGTGAAGCTTTCTTT. The whole variable domain, filled in from reference TRBV5-1 and TRBJ1-1, reads KAGVTQTPRYLIKTRGQQVTLSCSPISGHRSVSWYQQTPGQGLQFLFEYFSETQRNKGNFPGRFSGRQFSNSRSEMNVSTLELGDSALYLCASSLLNQIGEAFFGQGTRLTVV.

This chain's CDR3 is CASGWGATNTEAFF. CDR3 in DNA: TGTGCCAGCGGATGGGGGGCGACGAACACTGAAGCTTTCTTT. The chain recombines TRBV6-6 with TRBJ1-1; possibly TRBD1 for D (6 bases). V was clipped by 8 bases and J by 1 base, with 14 bases between them. CDR1 and CDR2 from the germline V gene are MNHNY and SVGAGI (reference sequence). This CDR3 contains 14 residues.

This clone was seen only once. This rearrangement joins TRBV5-1 to TRBJ2-7; TRBD1 is a possible D gene (6 bases). CDR3 size: 17 residues. Looked up from germline, CDR1 is SGHRS and CDR2 is YFSETQ. V was clipped by 2 bases and J by 0 bases, with 18 bases between them. This chain's CDR3 is CASSFLLTGQGSYEQYF. CDR3 DNA: TGCGCCAGCAGCTTCCTACTTACAGGGCAGGGCTCCTACGAGCAGTACTTC.

This clone was seen only once. This sequence joins TRBV7-9 and TRBJ2-5, with D unresolved. CDR1 is SEHNR, CDR2 FQNEAQ, per germline (reference sequence). The V end lost 1 base, the J end lost 2 bases, and 8 bases lay between the germline ends. The CDR3 is 14 residues long. CDR3 coding DNA: TGTGCCAGCAGCTTAGTGGCAAATCAAGAGACCCAGTACTTC. The encoded protein is CASSLVANQETQYF.

The chain carries TRBV4-3 and TRBJ2-7; D is undetermined. V lost 0 bases and J 7 bases, leaving 10 bases between the germline ends. Germline loops: CDR1 LGHNA, CDR2 YSLEER. This CDR3 is built from 13 residues. The CDR3 here is CASSQEWRTEQYF. The CDR3 region has the DNA TGCGCCAGCAGCCAAGAGTGGCGAACTGAGCAGTACTTC.

V usage is TRBV6-5 and J usage is TRBJ2-2; D gene ambiguous. Germline V gene lookup returns CDR1 MNHEY and CDR2 SVGAGI. The ends were cut back, 2 bases at V and 1 base at J, with 8 bases in the middle. This CDR3 is built from 15 residues. The CDR3 protein is CASSYTYRNTGELFF. The CDR3 DNA sequence: TGTGCCAGCAGTTACACGTACCGGAACACCGGGGAGCTGTTTTTT.

The chain carries TRBV19 and TRBJ2-2; the D is unclear. The ends were cut back, 2 bases at V and 7 bases at J, with 8 bases in the middle. The CDR3 runs 13 residues. Germline V CDR1 and CDR2: LNHDA, SQIVND (reference sequence). CDR3 DNA: TGTGCCAGTAGTATACCGGGTGGCGGGGAGCTGTTTTTT. This sequence encodes CASSIPGGGELFF.

This chain connects TRBV30 to TRBJ1-5; the match to TRBD1 covers 8 bases. Germline V lookup: CDR1 GTSNPN, CDR2 SVGIG (reference sequence). CDR3 length: 15 residues. V lost 2 bases to trimming and J lost 2 bases; unmatched junction nucleotides: 5. CDR3 nucleotides: TGTGCCTGGAGTCAGGGGGCCGGGCGCAATCAGCCCCAGCATTTT. Protein: CAWSQGAGRNQPQHF.

V and J are TRBV2 and TRBJ2-1; TRBD2 is a possible D gene (6 bases). V shed 0 bases and J shed 2 bases, with 14 bases lying between them. This CDR3 spans 17 amino acids. From germline, CDR1 is SNHLY and CDR2 FYNNEI. CDR3 nucleotides: TGTGCCAGCAGTGAAGCGCCGGGACTCAAACCCTACAATGAGCAGTTCTTC. It translates to CASSEAPGLKPYNEQFF.

The V gene is TRBV7-6, the J gene TRBJ2-7; 8 bases line up with TRBD1. The CDR3 loop spans 15 amino acids. The V segment lost 4 bases and the J segment 2 bases; nucleotides outside the gene matches: 7. CDR1 and CDR2 (germline): SGHVS, FNYEAQ. CDR3 nucleotides: TGTGCCAGCAGCTCCTCACAGACAGGGGCCTACGAGCAGTACTTC. Amino acids: CASSSSQTGAYEQYF.

The chain uses TRBV5-4 and TRBJ2-2; D tentatively reads TRBD1 or TRBD2 (5 bases each). The V end lost 5 bases, the J end lost 3 bases, and 17 bases lay between the germline ends. CDR3 length: 16 residues. Germline CDR1 is SGHNT and CDR2 is YYREEE (reference sequence). CDR3 sequence (DNA): TGTGCCAGCAGTTCAACCGGGACGGTAGACACCGGGGAGCTGTTTTTT. Translated, it gives CASSSTGTVDTGELFF. Full variable domain (remainder filled in from reference TRBV5-4 and TRBJ2-2): ETGVTQSPTHLIKTRGQQVTLRCSSQSGHNTVSWYQQALGQGPQFIFQYYREEENGRGNFPPRFSGLQFPNYSSELNVNALELDDSALYLCASSSTGTVDTGELFFGEGSRLTVL.

This chain connects TRBV28 to TRBJ1-1; the match to TRBD1 covers 7 bases. The CDR3 runs to 15 residues. Germline CDR1 MDHEN, CDR2 SYDVKM. V was pared by 0 bases and J by 4 bases, with 5 bases of the junction left unmatched. The CDR3 DNA follows: TGTGCCAGCAGTTTATGGCAGGGGGGTGGCACTGAAGCTTTCTTT. This gives the protein CASSLWQGGGTEAFF.

This chain joins TRBV7-2 and TRBJ2-5; 10 bases match TRBD2. V lost 6 bases, J lost 4 bases, and 11 bases stayed unmatched. Germline V lookup: CDR1 SGHTA, CDR2 FQGNSA. The CDR3 sequence is 16 residues long. The CDR3 DNA reads TGTGCCAGCAGACTAGCGGGATCGCCGTTCCCAGAGACCCAGTACTTC. It encodes CASRLAGSPFPETQYF.

The rearrangement links TRBV30 to TRBJ2-2; D is possibly TRBD2 (5 bases). Per the germline V gene, CDR1 is GTSNPN and CDR2 is SVGIG (reference sequence). This CDR3 has 13 amino acids. The CDR3 sequence is CAGWESNTGELFF. CDR3 coding DNA: TGTGCGGGGTGGGAGAGTAACACCGGGGAGCTGTTTTTT.

The rearrangement joins TRBV5-4 to TRBJ1-2; D is unclear. The V and J ends lost 3 bases and 5 bases respectively, with 11 bases between them. The CDR3 loop spans 13 amino acids. Germline V gene data show CDR1 as SGHNT and CDR2 as YYREEE (reference sequence). The CDR3 loop is CASSSDGPYGYTF. The CDR3 DNA reads TGTGCCAGCAGCTCCGACGGACCGTATGGCTACACCTTC.

The genes are TRBV6-5 and TRBJ1-5; 8 bases are shared with TRBD1. The CDR3 is made up of 15 amino acids. Germline V gives CDR1 MNHEY, CDR2 SVGAGI. V was clipped by 6 bases and J by 1 base; unmatched bases: 5. The CDR3 is CASSSTGGSNQPQHF. Written as DNA, the CDR3 is TGTGCCAGCAGCTCTACAGGGGGGAGCAATCAGCCCCAGCATTTT.